This T cell receptor (beta chain) was retrieved from a study of cytomegalovirus exposure and HLA in healthy donors. Amplification used 60 Vbeta primers and 13 Jbeta primers. The protocol was immunoSEQ multiplex PCR, while the TCRdb copy is restricted to in-frame clones and leaves out a portion. The table shows around 160,000 clones, with approximately 73% occurring only once. CDR3 length: 17 residues. The J segment lost 3 bases and the V segment lost 10 bases, leaving 20 bases of the junction unmatched. Germline values: CDR1 SGHTA, CDR2 FQGNSA. The clonotype comes from a man aged 45-65 years in good health and CMV-seronegative. This chain connects TRBV7-2 to TRBJ1-1, with 7 nucleotides matching TRBD1. Sequenced material: PBMCs. CDR3: CAIQNPNRGSRDTEAFF. The CDR3 coding sequence is TGTGCCATCCAGAATCCGAACAGGGGTTCTAGGGACACTGAAGCTTTCTTT.